The 3 T cell receptor beta chains below were found in one sample sequenced in a study of shared clonotypes between healthy human individuals. Naive CD8 cells were CD45RO-negative, positively selected for CCR7, excluding terminally differentiated effector memory CD45RA+ cells. TCRdb keeps only in-frame clones here, not all; method: immunoSEQ multiplex PCR. The profile shows approximately 2,000,000 clones, around 93% of them singletons. Specimen: naive CD8+ T cells from PBMCs. The receptors here all came from a man between 18 and 29 years old in good health. Some clones in this sample may be carry-over from other donors' samples.

This chain joins TRBV4-1 and TRBJ2-7; D is undetermined. In germline, CDR1 is MGHRA, CDR2 YSYEKL. V was cut by 0 bases and J by 2 bases, with 8 bases left in between. The CDR3 runs to 14 residues. For the CDR3, the DNA is TGCGCCAGCAGCCAAGATATGGAAGCCTACGAGCAGTACTTC. Translating gives CASSQDMEAYEQYF.

The rearrangement joins TRBV6-5 to TRBJ2-2, with a tentative D call TRBD1 (6 bases). V lost 6 bases and J lost 2, with 10 bases in between. Germline assignment: CDR1 MNHEY and CDR2 SVGAGI. The CDR3 has 14 residues. The CDR3 DNA is TGTGCCAGCAGCCAGGGGATTAACACCGGGGAGCTGTTTTTT. This translates into CASSQGINTGELFF.

This chain uses TRBV4-1 with TRBJ2-7; 8 bases line up with TRBD1. This CDR3 region has 17 residues. The germline gives CDR1 MGHRA, CDR2 YSYEKL. Trimming took 1 base from V and 1 from J; bases not matched to a gene: 9. The CDR3, as DNA: TGCGCCAGCAGCCAAGTACATGGCAGGGGGCATTCCTACGAGCAGTACTTC. This translates into CASSQVHGRGHSYEQYF.